The 26 T cell receptor beta chains presented below share a single source sample, sequenced in a study of T-cell memory formation after mild COVID-19. TCRdb re-analysed the 5' RACE reads in MiXCR, keeping a single row per CDR3 protein. The sample has 110,000 or so distinct CDR3 sequences, around a fifth seen once; the top ten hold roughly 37%. Input material: PBMCs or a T cell subset sorted from them (not recorded which). These receptors were obtained from a young man who had mild COVID-19 (a few samples of this study predate the infection). Cell type and time point are not known.

This clonotype was counted only a few times. The gene calls are TRBV7-2 and TRBJ1-3; D uncertain. Germline CDR1 is SGHTA and CDR2 is FQGNSA. This CDR3 is built from 15 residues. V shed 5 bases and J shed 1 base, with 12 bases lying between them. The chain's CDR3 is CASSLLNWSGNTIYF. CDR3 nucleotides: TGTGCCAGCAGCCTCTTAAATTGGTCTGGAAACACCATATATTTT.

This clonotype has just a few counts. The chain combines TRBV7-9 with TRBJ2-7; D is unresolved. The CDR3 has 14 residues. Germline CDR1 SEHNR, CDR2 FQNEAQ (reference sequence). V lost 4 bases and J lost 0, with 10 bases in between. CDR3 DNA sequence: TGTGCCAGCAGCTCGGACGGAAGCTCCTACGAGCAGTACGTC. Protein product: CASSSDGSSYEQYV.

This clonotype occurred many times. The chain recombines TRBV7-9 with TRBJ2-1, with TRBD1 identical over 9 bases. J was trimmed by 0 bases and V by 5 bases; bases with no gene match: 5. The CDR3 loop spans 16 amino acids. The germline V gene has CDR1 SEHNR and CDR2 FQNEAQ (reference sequence). The CDR3, as DNA: TGTGCCAGCAGCGCCTCGGGACAGGGCTCCTACAATGAGCAGTTCTTC. It codes for CASSASGQGSYNEQFF.

The CDR3 region has the DNA TGTGCCAGCAGCTTGGGGAGCATGAACACTGAAGCTTTCTTT. Protein sequence: CASSLGSMNTEAFF. The chain is built from TRBV11-2 and TRBJ1-1; D not resolved. Germline lookup yields CDR1 SGHAT and CDR2 FQNNGV. The V end was cut by 3 bases, the J end by 0 bases, with 8 bases between. This CDR3 is 14 amino acids long.

Only a few counts were recorded for this clonotype. The chain uses TRBV20-1 and TRBJ2-5, with 10 nucleotides matching TRBD2. The CDR3 loop spans 17 amino acids. V was pared by 2 bases and J by 4 bases, with 13 bases of the junction left unmatched. The germline gives CDR1 DFQATT, CDR2 SNEGSKA (reference sequence). CDR3 sequence: CSARRPTLSGGTETQYF. The CDR3 bases are TGCAGTGCTAGACGACCCACCCTTAGCGGGGGGACAGAGACCCAGTACTTC.

This clonotype showed up just a few times. The CDR3 is CASRGTGMENTEAFF. The CDR3 DNA reads as TGTGCCAGCAGGGGGACAGGGATGGAGAACACTGAAGCTTTCTTT. The chain links TRBV2 to TRBJ1-1; 9 nucleotides agree with TRBD1. Trimming cost V 6 bases and J 1 base; bases outside gene matches: 6. The CDR3 is 15 amino acids. Germline CDR1 SNHLY, CDR2 FYNNEI.

The rearrangement uses TRBV10-3 and TRBJ1-5; 8 bases fit TRBD1. The V and J ends lost 11 bases and 2 bases, in that order; junction bases with no gene match: 5. This CDR3 spans 13 amino acids. Germline V gives CDR1 ENHRY, CDR2 SYGVKD. Written as DNA, the CDR3 is TGTGCCGCCATGACAGGGGGCAATCAGCCCCAGCATTTT. This sequence encodes CAAMTGGNQPQHF.

This sequence joins TRBV7-2 and TRBJ2-5, with D unclear. Germline loops: CDR1 SGHTA, CDR2 FQGNSA. CDR3 size: 13 residues. V lost 5 bases to trimming and J lost 2 bases, with 9 bases between them. Written as DNA, the CDR3 is TGTGCCAGCAGCCCAAACCCTCAAGAGACCCAGTACTTC. Translation: CASSPNPQETQYF.

This clonotype appeared a few times. J is TRBJ2-2 and V is TRBV7-2, with 7 bases that match TRBD1. Germline V lookup: CDR1 SGHTA, CDR2 FQGNSA. CDR3 size: 15 residues. The trim removed 1 base at V and 9 bases at J, leaving 8 bases unmatched. The chain's CDR3 is CASSLGDSTSWELFF. The CDR3 region has the DNA TGTGCCAGCAGCTTAGGGGACAGCACCTCCTGGGAGCTGTTTTTT.

This clonotype was detected a few times. The rearrangement links TRBV6-5 to TRBJ2-7; 15 nucleotides align to TRBD2. The CDR3 runs to 15 residues. CDR1 and CDR2 from the germline V gene are MNHEY and SVGAGI. V trimming: 5 bases; J trimming: 4 bases; junction bases outside the gene matches: 3. CDR3 nucleotides: TGTGCCAGCAGTCCCGGACTAGCGGGGGGGTACGAGCAGTACTTC. It translates to CASSPGLAGGYEQYF.

The chain carries TRBV24-1 and TRBJ2-1; D unclear. Germline V CDR1 and CDR2: KGHDR, SFDVKD. Trimming removed 4 bases at V and 5 bases at J, with 5 bases between. This CDR3 has 12 residues. The CDR3 DNA reads TGTGCCACCAGTGAGTGGGACAATGAGCAGTTCTTC. Amino acids: CATSEWDNEQFF.

This chain connects TRBV7-2 to TRBJ2-3; no reliable D call. The CDR3 sequence is 15 residues long. Germline lookup yields CDR1 SGHTA and CDR2 FQGNSA. Trimming removed 5 bases from V and 2 bases from J, with 14 bases in between. CDR3 nucleotide sequence: TGTGCCAGCAGCAGAGGAAGAGGTCCCACAGATACGCAGTATTTT. Its protein is CASSRGRGPTDTQYF.

This clonotype was detected a few times. The chain joins TRBV11-2 to TRBJ2-7; tentative D call: TRBD2 (5 bases). CDR1 and CDR2 from the germline V gene are SGHAT and FQNNGV. Trimming took off 8 bases at V and 7 bases at J, with 24 bases between the two ends. This CDR3 is built from 15 residues. The CDR3 sequence: CASRALEDGRLEQYF. Written as DNA, the CDR3 is TGTGCCAGCCGCGCCTTGGAGGACGGAAGGTTAGAGCAGTACTTC.

The chain recombines TRBV6-2 or TRBV6-3 with TRBJ2-3, with D uncertain. Germline CDR1 reads MNHEY; CDR2 reads SVGEGT. The CDR3 covers 14 residues. V gave up 4 bases and J gave up 2 bases, with 10 bases separating them. CDR3 DNA: TGTGCCAGCAGTTTTGACATTACCACAGATACGCAGTATTTT. Protein sequence: CASSFDITTDTQYF.

This clonotype has only a few counts. The chain links TRBV5-1 to TRBJ2-1; D assignment may be TRBD1 or TRBD2 (5 bases each). This CDR3 has 22 amino acids. With 0 bases removed from V and 8 bases from J, the gap between germline ends came to 36 bases. Looked up from germline, CDR1 is SGHRS and CDR2 is YFSETQ. The CDR3, as DNA: TGCGCCAGCAGCTTGGGGGCACAGCCGGGACGCCTTCCCAAAATTTTGGATGATGAGCAGTTCTTC. It is translated as CASSLGAQPGRLPKILDDEQFF.

This clonotype occurred a few times. V gene TRBV3-1 combines with J gene TRBJ1-2; 7 bases are a match to TRBD1. Germline V gene data show CDR1 as LGHDT and CDR2 as YNNKEL (reference sequence). Trimming at V came to 0 bases and at J to 0 bases, leaving 7 bases not matched to a gene. CDR3 length equals 17 residues. As DNA, the CDR3 is TGTGCCAGCAGCCAAGACCGGCAGGGGGTAGCTAACTATGGCTACACCTTC. This encodes CASSQDRQGVANYGYTF.

The table lists this clonotype with a few counts. V gene TRBV7-8 combines with J gene TRBJ2-7; possibly TRBD2 for D (6 bases). Germline assignment: CDR1 SGHVS and CDR2 FQNEAQ. The CDR3 has 14 amino acids. V dropped 7 bases and J dropped 5 bases, with 18 bases sitting between them. Here the CDR3 reads CASIPGLRTHEQYF. CDR3 sequence (DNA): TGTGCCAGCATCCCGGGACTGCGAACCCACGAGCAGTACTTC. Combining the CDR3 with reference TRBV7-8 and TRBJ2-7 gives the whole variable domain GAGVSQSPRYKVAKRGQDVALRCDPISGHVSLFWYQQALGQGPEFLTYFQNEAQLDKSGLPSDRFFAERPEGSVSTLKIQRTQQEDSAVYLCASIPGLRTHEQYFGPGTRLTVT.

V gene TRBV5-1 combines with J gene TRBJ2-3; 9 nucleotides match TRBD2. Looked up from germline, CDR1 is SGHRS and CDR2 is YFSETQ. V gave up 2 bases and J gave up 3 bases; unmatched junction bases: 4. The CDR3 extends over 15 amino acids. CDR3 in DNA: TGCGCCAGCAGCTTCCTAGCGGGGAATACAGATACGCAGTATTTT. Residues: CASSFLAGNTDTQYF.

This clonotype appeared a few times. This rearrangement joins TRBV28 to TRBJ2-5; D remains unclear. The CDR3 loop spans 14 amino acids. Germline CDR1 is MDHEN and CDR2 is SYDVKM. V dropped 3 bases and J dropped 0 bases, with 8 bases sitting between them. The DNA of the CDR3 is TGTGCCAGCAGTTTCTTGACAAACCAAGAGACCCAGTACTTC. This translates into CASSFLTNQETQYF.

This clonotype has more than one count but fewer than ten. The gene calls are TRBV6-5 and TRBJ2-1, with 7 bases aligning to TRBD2. CDR1 and CDR2 (germline): MNHEY, SVGAGI. With 5 bases clipped from V and 6 bases from J, the junction kept 4 bases outside the gene matches. The CDR3 totals 13 residues. In DNA form, the CDR3 reads TGTGCCAGCAGTGGAGGACTAGTCAATGAGCAGTTCTTC. Amino acid sequence: CASSGGLVNEQFF.

This clonotype was observed a few times. The chain uses TRBV14 and TRBJ2-7, with 7 bases that match TRBD2. The CDR3 is 15 residues long. CDR1 and CDR2 (germline): SGHDN, FVKESK. J gave up 3 bases and V 1 base, and 6 bases lay outside the gene matches. The CDR3 DNA reads as TGTGCCAGCAGCCAAGGGAGGAGCGGGGACTACGAGCAGTACTTC. This gives the protein CASSQGRSGDYEQYF.

The V gene is TRBV6-5, the J gene TRBJ1-5, with 7 nucleotides matching TRBD1. Trimming removed 6 bases from V and 7 bases from J; junction bases left unmatched: 9. The CDR3 totals 14 residues. Germline V CDR1 and CDR2: MNHEY, SVGAGI. The CDR3 DNA follows: TGTGCCAGCAGCCCAGGGACAGTCTGGCAGCCCCAGCATTTT. This codes for CASSPGTVWQPQHF.

This sequence joins TRBV12-3 or TRBV12-4 and TRBJ2-1; 7 bases map to TRBD1. This CDR3 has 13 residues. CDR3 sequence reads: CAVPGQTYNEQFF. CDR3 coding DNA: TGTGCAGTCCCGGGACAGACCTACAATGAGCAGTTCTTC.

This clonotype was counted between two and nine times. The chain recombines TRBV7-9 with TRBJ1-1, with D uncertain. CDR1 is SEHNR and CDR2 is FQNEAQ in the germline V gene (reference sequence). V was shortened by 1 base and J by 5 bases, with 14 bases between the two germline ends. The CDR3 runs to 15 residues. The CDR3 loop reads CASSLEYFWETEAFF. The CDR3 bases are TGTGCCAGCAGCTTAGAGTATTTTTGGGAGACTGAAGCTTTCTTT.

This clonotype was observed once. The chain links TRBV4-1 to TRBJ1-5; 9 nucleotides agree with TRBD1. The CDR3 has 16 amino acids. Germline CDR1 is MGHRA and CDR2 is YSYEKL. The V and J ends lost 2 bases and 4 bases, in that order; junction bases with no gene match: 6. In nucleotides, the CDR3 is TGCGCCAGCAGCCAATACCCCGGGACAGGGAATCAGCCCCAGCATTTT. This sequence encodes CASSQYPGTGNQPQHF.

This clonotype was detected ten times or more. The chain employs TRBV12-3 or TRBV12-4 and TRBJ2-5; D is uncertain. The CDR3 consists of 13 residues. V was clipped by 2 bases and J by 3 bases, with 7 bases between them. DNA for the CDR3: TGTGCCAGCAGTTTAAGGGCGGAAGAGACCCAGTACTTC. Encoded protein: CASSLRAEETQYF.